A selection of T cell receptor beta chains follows, all from one sample in a study of blood T cell repertoires in COVID-19. Here immunoSEQ multiplex PCR was the method, and the copy in TCRdb shows in-frame clones only, minus some. The sample holds 35,000 to 40,000 clones, less than 90% seen once. Sequencing was done on a sample of peripheral blood. The receptors come from a man between 70 and 80 years old with acute or convalescent COVID-19. The CDR3 runs from the conserved cysteine through the conserved F or W. The D gene is left open where the match is weak. The size field is filled for only some rows; it gives once, few, many or a size class.

V	size	J	D	CDR3	DNA
TRBV5-6	once	TRBJ1-5	.	CASSLGWGQGDQPQHF	TGTGCCAGCAGCTTGGGCTGGGGGCAAGGTGATCAGCCCCAGCATTTT
TRBV2	.	TRBJ1-1	.	CASAPDTEAFF	TGTGCCAGCGCCCCGGACACTGAAGCTTTCTTT
TRBV7-8	.	TRBJ2-3	TRBD2	CASSPDKKTSGRAWRTDTQYF	TGTGCCAGCAGTCCGGACAAAAAGACTAGCGGGAGGGCCTGGCGGACAGATACGCAGTATTTT
TRBV3-1/TRBV3-2	.	TRBJ2-1	TRBD2	CASSQSGGEDEQFF	TGTGCCAGCAGCCAATCCGGGGGGGAGGATGAGCAGTTCTTC
TRBV18	.	TRBJ2-1	TRBD2	CASSPLAGESYNEQFF	TGTGCCAGCTCACCACTAGCGGGAGAATCCTACAATGAGCAGTTCTTC
TRBV7-2	once	TRBJ2-6	.	CASSFQGYGANVLTF	TGTGCCAGCAGCTTCCAGGGCTACGGGGCCAACGTCCTGACTTTC
TRBV3-1/TRBV3-2	.	TRBJ1-1	TRBD1	CASSGFGQGDGRGTEAFF	TGTGCCAGCAGCGGATTTGGACAGGGAGACGGAAGGGGCACTGAAGCTTTCTTT
TRBV6-2/TRBV6-3	.	TRBJ2-1	.	CASSYAAGTPEEQFF	TGTGCCAGCAGTTACGCGGCTGGCACTCCGGAAGAGCAGTTCTTC
TRBV6-5	once	TRBJ1-2	TRBD1	CASTAGQTYYGYTF	TGTGCCAGCACCGCGGGACAGACGTATTATGGCTACACCTTC
TRBV4-1	once	TRBJ1-4	.	CASSPLERELEKLFF	TGCGCCAGCAGCCCGCTCGAGCGGGAGCTAGAAAAACTGTTTTTT
TRBV19	.	TRBJ1-1	.	CASIGGDTEAFF	TGTGCCAGTATAGGAGGGGACACTGAAGCTTTCTTT
TRBV6-2/TRBV6-3	once	TRBJ1-2	.	CASSYLGGYTF	TGTGCCAGCAGTTACCTAGGTGGCTACACCTTC
TRBV3-1/TRBV3-2	.	TRBJ1-1	.	CASSQDLDRLKAFF	TGTGCCAGCAGCCAAGACTTGGACAGACTTAAAGCTTTCTTT
TRBV29-1	.	TRBJ2-7	.	CSVDAGGGYEQYF	TGCAGCGTTGATGCAGGGGGAGGTTACGAGCAGTACTTC
TRBV5-6	.	TRBJ2-7	.	CASSFGQSYEQYF	TGTGCCAGCAGCTTTGGACAGTCATACGAGCAGTACTTC
TRBV19	.	TRBJ1-1	TRBD1	CASSLYHGTANTEAFF	TGTGCCAGTAGCCTATATCACGGGACAGCGAACACTGAAGCTTTCTTT
TRBV9	once	TRBJ2-2	TRBD2	CASSVDSGGGTGELFF	TGTGCCAGCAGCGTAGATTCGGGAGGGGGGACCGGGGAGCTGTTTTTT
TRBV4-3	.	TRBJ2-1	.	CASSLDRSSYNEQFF	TGCGCCAGCAGCTTAGACAGGAGCTCCTACAATGAGCAGTTCTTC
TRBV14	.	TRBJ2-1	TRBD2	CASSRGGSSYNEQFF	TGTGCCAGCAGCCGTGGCGGGAGCTCCTACAATGAGCAGTTCTTC
TRBV7-2	.	TRBJ2-4	.	CASSSSGGGVGKNIQYF	TGTGCCAGCAGCTCCTCCGGGGGAGGAGTAGGCAAAAACATTCAGTACTTC
TRBV28	.	TRBJ2-4	TRBD1	CASSLRQGKVVQYF	TGTGCCAGCAGTTTACGACAGGGCAAAGTGGTTCAGTACTTC
TRBV14	.	TRBJ1-6	.	CASSPGATRWESLHF	TGTGCCAGCAGCCCAGGGGCCACGAGATGGGAGTCCCTCCACTTT
TRBV27	.	TRBJ2-7	TRBD2	CASSLFETSPYEQYF	TGTGCCAGCAGTTTATTCGAGACTAGCCCCTACGAGCAGTACTTC
TRBV2	.	TRBJ1-1	TRBD1	CASSDRTGVGTEAFF	TGTGCCAGCAGTGACAGGACAGGGGTCGGGACTGAAGCTTTCTTT
TRBV29-1	.	TRBJ1-5	TRBD1	CSVLLGQGDQPQHF	TGCAGCGTTCTCCTCGGACAGGGGGATCAGCCCCAGCATTTT
TRBV11-2	.	TRBJ1-3	TRBD1	CASSLQGVTGNTIYF	TGTGCCAGCAGCTTACAGGGGGTTACTGGAAACACCATATATTTT
TRBV11-2	.	TRBJ1-5	.	CASSPAGGSNQPQHF	TGTGCCAGCAGCCCAGCCGGGGGTAGCAATCAGCCCCAGCATTTT
TRBV7-2	.	TRBJ1-5	.	CASSLAHEQPQHF	TGTGCCAGCAGCTTAGCGCACGAGCAGCCCCAGCATTTT
TRBV27	.	TRBJ1-6	.	CASSLSTGVPLHF	TGTGCCAGCAGTTTATCGACAGGCGTCCCCCTCCACTTT
TRBV3-1/TRBV3-2	.	TRBJ1-3	.	CASSSLRADSGNTIYF	TGTGCCAGCAGCTCACTGCGGGCTGACTCTGGAAACACCATATATTTT
TRBV9	.	TRBJ1-6	TRBD1	CASSGGLTGVNSPLHF	TGTGCCAGCAGCGGAGGCTTGACAGGGGTGAATTCACCCCTCCACTTT